The following is a T cell receptor beta chain sequence with its context. Its antigen is currently unknown. The sample comes from a study of T cells in tumors after PD-1 blockade. Looking at the study overall: Treatment was either pembrolizumab 200 mg every 3 weeks or cemiplimab 350 mg every 2 weeks. Study results and caveats: Peripheral recruitment is suggested, as some novel exhausted tumor clones were in pre-treatment blood. Expanded exhausted CD8+ clones after therapy were mostly novel clonotypes.

Trimming removed 4 bases at V and 3 bases at J, with 13 bases between. Germline-derived CDR1 and CDR2 are SGHNT and YYREEE (reference sequence). The CDR3 has 14 amino acids. Produced via immunoSEQ multiplex PCR; TCRdb's table is partial and in-frame only. The sample gives 9,100 or so clones, 55% to 65% of which show up once; roughly 4.7% is in the top ten. This clonotype originated in a human donor with basal cell carcinoma. The chain carries TRBV5-4 and TRBJ1-1; D perhaps matches TRBD1 (6 bases). The input for sequencing was tumor tissue, taken after anti-PD-1 treatment. CDR3 amino acids: CASSVPGAHTEAFF. CDR3 coding DNA: TGTGCCAGCAGCGTCCCGGGGGCCCACACTGAAGCTTTCTTT.